The 23 T cell receptor beta chains listed next were all sequenced from one sample in a study of T cell changes during pregnancy in multiple sclerosis. Clones were read by immunoSEQ multiplex PCR, and TCRdb kept only the in-frame ones, dropping some. This table holds approximately 90,000 clones, about 93% found once. Specimen: peripheral blood, collected in the third trimester of pregnancy. The receptors come from a female donor with multiple sclerosis, enrolled in a pregnancy study.

V is TRBV11-1 and J is TRBJ2-7; weak D call: TRBD2 (6 bases). This CDR3 is built from 14 residues. Per the germline V gene, CDR1 is SGHAT and CDR2 is FQDESV (reference sequence). Trimming removed 6 bases from V and 3 bases from J, with 15 bases in between. CDR3: CASRTVGGGYEQYF. As DNA, the CDR3 is TGTGCCAGCAGGACCGTCGGGGGAGGCTACGAGCAGTACTTC.

The chain recombines TRBV15 with TRBJ2-6; TRBD2 agrees at 8 bases. Germline V gene data show CDR1 as LNHNV and CDR2 as YYDKDF (reference sequence). Losses at the gene ends were 1 base for V and 4 bases for J; bases not matched to a gene: 3. The CDR3 extends over 16 amino acids. CDR3 region: CATSRAGGTGANVLTF. The CDR3 DNA is TGTGCCACCAGCAGAGCGGGGGGGACCGGGGCCAACGTCCTGACTTTC.

The rearrangement links TRBV4-2 to TRBJ2-2; D unclear. The ends were cut back, 2 bases at V and 3 bases at J, with 10 bases in the middle. The CDR3 sequence is 15 residues long. The germline V gene has CDR1 LGHNA and CDR2 YNFKEQ. CDR3 protein: CASSQITPDTGELFF. CDR3 nucleotides: TGTGCCAGCAGCCAAATTACCCCGGACACCGGGGAGCTGTTTTTT.

This chain joins TRBV19 and TRBJ2-1; D remains ambiguous. The CDR3 has 13 amino acids. V lost 10 bases and J lost 1, with 11 bases in between. The germline gives CDR1 LNHDA, CDR2 SQIVND (reference sequence). CDR3 coding DNA: TGTGCCACTACCAGCGCGTCCTACAATGAGCAGTTCTTC. It encodes CATTSASYNEQFF.

The chain links TRBV5-1 to TRBJ2-7, with 8 bases that match TRBD2. The V gene end was trimmed by 4 bases and the J gene end by 2 bases; junction bases not matched to a gene: 8. This CDR3 region has 15 residues. Germline V lookup: CDR1 SGHRS, CDR2 YFSETQ. Here the CDR3 DNA reads TGCGCCAGCAGCGTCGGACTAGCCGGCCCCTACGAGCAGTACTTC. It specifies CASSVGLAGPYEQYF.

As regards this clone: The identical CDR3 is also encoded by other nucleotide sequences in the sample. The V and J genes are TRBV2 and TRBJ2-7; D is possibly TRBD1 (6 bases). V lost 6 bases and J 2 bases, leaving 8 bases between the germline ends. The V gene's germline CDR1 is SNHLY and CDR2 FYNNEI. The length of the CDR3 is 12 residues. DNA for the CDR3: TGTGCCAGCAGATCAGGGGCCTACGAGCAGTACTTC. Its protein product is CASRSGAYEQYF.

This chain joins TRBV11-2 and TRBJ1-4; D remains ambiguous. The CDR3 length is 14 residues. Looked up from germline, CDR1 is SGHAT and CDR2 is FQNNGV. V shed 1 base and J shed 4 bases, with 7 bases lying between them. This CDR3 is CASSLGRRNEKLFF. The CDR3 DNA reads TGTGCCAGCAGCTTAGGGCGGCGTAATGAAAAACTGTTTTTT.

The chain couples TRBV10-1 to TRBJ1-5, with 8 bases aligning to TRBD1. CDR3 size: 13 residues. Germline lookup yields CDR1 WNHNN and CDR2 SYGVQD (reference sequence). V gave up 8 bases and J gave up 7 bases; unmatched junction bases: 7. This CDR3 reads CASSQGTGQPQHF. The CDR3 DNA reads as TGCGCCAGCTCCCAGGGGACAGGCCAGCCCCAGCATTTT.

The CDR3 DNA reads TGTGCCAGCAGCTTAGCAGAGTCTACTCGCACAGATACGCAGTATTTT. As protein: CASSLAESTRTDTQYF. The chain recombines TRBV7-9 with TRBJ2-3; no clear D. This CDR3 comprises 16 residues. CDR1 SEHNR and CDR2 FQNEAQ come from the germline V gene (reference sequence). V was shortened by 0 bases and J by 1 base, with 11 bases between the two germline ends.

This chain's CDR3 is CASSLGLYGYTF. The CDR3 DNA is TGTGCCAGCAGTTTGGGGCTCTATGGCTACACCTTC. The gene calls are TRBV28 and TRBJ1-2, with D possibly being TRBD1 (5 bases). V was trimmed by 3 bases and J by 4 bases, leaving 6 bases between them. In germline, CDR1 is MDHEN, CDR2 SYDVKM. The CDR3 spans 12 residues.

The V and J genes are TRBV19 and TRBJ1-3; perhaps TRBD1 as D (5 bases). CDR3 size: 16 residues. V was pared by 8 bases and J by 0 bases, with 17 bases between. Germline loops: CDR1 LNHDA, CDR2 SQIVND (reference sequence). CDR3 amino acids: CASHGPDSYSGNTIYF. CDR3 bases: TGTGCCAGTCACGGGCCCGACAGCTACTCTGGAAACACCATATATTTT.

The chain combines TRBV5-1 with TRBJ2-7; 10 bases are a match to TRBD1. After removal of 3 bases from V and 7 bases from J, the junction contained 4 bases not matched to a gene. Per the germline V gene, CDR1 is SGHRS and CDR2 is YFSETQ. The CDR3 runs to 13 residues. The CDR3 reads CASSSGQGYEQYF. The CDR3 coding sequence is TGCGCCAGCAGCTCGGGACAGGGGTATGAGCAGTACTTC.

A few counts support this clone. The chain carries TRBV2 and TRBJ1-2, with TRBD1 matching 10 bases. The length of the CDR3 is 16 residues. Trimming removed 8 bases from V and 0 bases from J; junction bases left unmatched: 9. The germline gives CDR1 SNHLY, CDR2 FYNNEI. The CDR3 coding sequence is TGTGCCAGCTGCCGGGACAGGGGTGCCTCTAACTATGGCTACACCTTC. Translation: CASCRDRGASNYGYTF.

This clone was counted a single time. The chain carries TRBV29-1 and TRBJ1-4; 11 bases map to TRBD1. This CDR3 is 13 amino acids long. CDR1 is SQVTM, CDR2 ANQGSEA, per germline. Trimming took 7 bases from V and 7 from J; bases not matched to a gene: 5. CDR3 sequence: CSARTGGIEKLFF. CDR3 sequence (DNA): TGCAGCGCTCGGACAGGGGGCATTGAAAAACTGTTTTTT.

V and J are TRBV5-1 and TRBJ2-2, with TRBD2 matching 14 bases. V was pared by 4 bases and J by 5 bases, with 7 bases of the junction left unmatched. This CDR3 has 17 amino acids. The germline V gene has CDR1 SGHRS and CDR2 YFSETQ. CDR3 amino acids: CASSPRLAGGQTGELFF. CDR3 bases: TGCGCCAGCAGCCCCCGACTAGCGGGAGGGCAGACCGGGGAGCTGTTTTTT.

The V and J genes are TRBV5-1 and TRBJ2-3, with D possibly matching TRBD2 (6 bases). This CDR3 contains 15 residues. Germline CDR1 and CDR2: SGHRS and YFSETQ. V was clipped by 0 bases and J by 2 bases, with 10 bases between them. The CDR3 reads CASSLEGLPTDTQYF. CDR3 DNA sequence: TGCGCCAGCAGCTTGGAGGGACTCCCCACAGATACGCAGTATTTT. Looking up the rest from reference TRBV5-1 and TRBJ2-3 gives the full variable domain: KAGVTQTPRYLIKTRGQQVTLSCSPISGHRSVSWYQQTPGQGLQFLFEYFSETQRNKGNFPGRFSGRQFSNSRSEMNVSTLELGDSALYLCASSLEGLPTDTQYFGPGTRLTVL.

V gene TRBV13 combines with J gene TRBJ2-7, with 9 bases matching TRBD1. The trim removed 5 bases at V and 5 bases at J, leaving 7 bases unmatched. This CDR3 has 14 residues. CDR1 is PRHDT, CDR2 FYEKMQ, per germline (reference sequence). DNA for the CDR3: TGTGCCAGCAGCGTGGGGACAGGGAGGGACGAGCAGTACTTC. This gives the protein CASSVGTGRDEQYF.

The chain couples TRBV25-1 to TRBJ2-3; 11 bases match TRBD2. Germline CDR1 is MGHDK and CDR2 is SYGVNS. This CDR3 is 16 amino acids long. Germline trimming cut 4 bases from V and 3 bases from J; bases unmatched to any gene: 6. For the CDR3, the DNA is TGTGCCAGCAGTGGCGCCGGGACTAGCGGAACAGATACGCAGTATTTT. As protein: CASSGAGTSGTDTQYF.

The chain joins TRBV28 to TRBJ1-2, with 12 bases fitting TRBD1. The CDR3 is made up of 19 amino acids. The germline gives CDR1 MDHEN, CDR2 SYDVKM. V lost 0 bases, J lost 5 bases, and 13 bases stayed unmatched. CDR3 sequence reads: CASSLWGTPGQGADYGYTF. The CDR3 coding sequence is TGTGCCAGCAGTTTATGGGGAACTCCGGGACAGGGGGCGGATTATGGCTACACCTTC.

This clone was detected once. This sequence joins TRBV5-6 and TRBJ2-1; TRBD2 agrees at 8 bases. The length of the CDR3 is 14 residues. V lost 2 bases and J lost 6; bases outside the gene matches: 4. The V gene's germline CDR1 is SGHDT and CDR2 YYEEEE. CDR3 nucleotide sequence: TGTGCCAGCAGCTTCGAGCGGGAGCTCAATGAGCAGTTCTTC. It yields the protein CASSFERELNEQFF.

The chain combines TRBV7-9 with TRBJ2-7; maybe TRBD2 (5 bases). With 1 base removed from V and 0 bases from J, the gap between germline ends came to 13 bases. This CDR3 has 16 amino acids. Germline lookup yields CDR1 SEHNR and CDR2 FQNEAQ (reference sequence). The CDR3 DNA reads TGTGCCAGCAGCTTAGGATCAAGTGGGAGCTCCTACGAGCAGTACTTC. Translating it yields CASSLGSSGSSYEQYF. The variable domain in full, with the rest retrieved from reference TRBV7-9 and TRBJ2-7, is DTGVSQNPRHKITKRGQNVTFRCDPISEHNRLYWYRQTLGQGPEFLTYFQNEAQLEKSRLLSDRFSAERPKGSFSTLEIQRTEQGDSAMYLCASSLGSSGSSYEQYFGPGTRLTVT.

The rearrangement joins TRBV27 to TRBJ1-1, with 9 bases identical to TRBD1. The V and J ends lost 10 bases and 6 bases, in that order; junction bases with no gene match: 9. This CDR3 has 13 amino acids. Germline V gene data show CDR1 as MNHEY and CDR2 as SMNVEV (reference sequence). DNA of the CDR3: TGTGCCACTCGGGGACAGGGATGGCCTGAAGCTTTCTTT. Its protein product is CATRGQGWPEAFF.

The chain joins TRBV7-9 to TRBJ2-7, with TRBD2 matching over 7 bases. V was pared by 1 base and J by 2 bases, with 2 bases of the junction left unmatched. CDR1 and CDR2 from the germline V gene are SEHNR and FQNEAQ (reference sequence). The CDR3 runs 14 residues. This CDR3 reads CASSLGTRTYEQYF. The CDR3 region has the DNA TGTGCCAGCAGCTTAGGGACTAGGACCTACGAGCAGTACTTC. Based on the CDR3 plus reference TRBV7-9 and TRBJ2-7, the full variable domain is DTGVSQNPRHKITKRGQNVTFRCDPISEHNRLYWYRQTLGQGPEFLTYFQNEAQLEKSRLLSDRFSAERPKGSFSTLEIQRTEQGDSAMYLCASSLGTRTYEQYFGPGTRLTVT.